This TCR beta chain was obtained from a study of T cell responses to AZD1222 COVID-19 vaccine. Here immunoSEQ multiplex PCR was the method, and the copy in TCRdb shows in-frame clones only, minus some. The sample has more than 85,000 clones; 81% are singletons. The V end lost 6 bases, the J end lost 5 bases, and 14 bases lay between the germline ends. The germline V gene encodes CDR1 SQVTM and CDR2 ANQGSEA. The CDR3 is 13 amino acids. For this clone: The antigen remains unidentified.

Findings of the study overall: There were mostly white British donors and more females than males, and clonal diversity was possibly underestimated.

The source of this sequence is an adult in good health. The input for sequencing was peripheral blood, taken on day 0 of AZD1222 vaccination. The chain joins TRBV29-1 to TRBJ2-1; tentative D call: TRBD2 (6 bases). This CDR3 reads CSVPGTRDNEQFF. CDR3 nucleotides: TGCAGCGTACCCGGGACTCGAGACAATGAGCAGTTCTTC.